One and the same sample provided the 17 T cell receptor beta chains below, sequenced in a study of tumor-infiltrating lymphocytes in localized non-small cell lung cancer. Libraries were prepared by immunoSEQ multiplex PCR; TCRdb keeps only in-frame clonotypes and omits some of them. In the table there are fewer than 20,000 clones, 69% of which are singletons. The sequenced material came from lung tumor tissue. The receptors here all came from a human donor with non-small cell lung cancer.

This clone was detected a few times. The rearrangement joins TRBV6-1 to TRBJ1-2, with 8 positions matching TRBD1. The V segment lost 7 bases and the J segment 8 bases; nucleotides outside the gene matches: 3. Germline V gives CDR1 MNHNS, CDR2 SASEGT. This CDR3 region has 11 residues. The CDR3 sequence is CASNRGEGYTF. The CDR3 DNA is TGTGCCAGCAACAGGGGGGAGGGCTACACCTTC.

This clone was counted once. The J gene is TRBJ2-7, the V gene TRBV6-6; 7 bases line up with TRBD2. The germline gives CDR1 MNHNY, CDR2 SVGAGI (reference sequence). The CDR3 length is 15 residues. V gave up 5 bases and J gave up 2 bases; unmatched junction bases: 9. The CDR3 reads CASSPRRERTYEQYF. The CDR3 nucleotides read TGTGCCAGCAGTCCCCGGCGGGAGCGGACCTACGAGCAGTACTTC.

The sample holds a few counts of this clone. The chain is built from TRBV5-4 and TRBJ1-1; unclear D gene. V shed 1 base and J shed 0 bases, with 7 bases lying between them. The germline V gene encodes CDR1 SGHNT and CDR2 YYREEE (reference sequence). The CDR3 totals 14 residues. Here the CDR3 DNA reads TGTGCCAGCAGCTTGATGGCGGTGAACACTGAAGCTTTCTTT. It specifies CASSLMAVNTEAFF.

The CDR3 is CAWRLPGAAIQYF. In DNA form, the CDR3 reads TGTGCCTGGCGCCTCCCGGGGGCGGCCATTCAGTACTTC. The V gene is TRBV30, the J gene TRBJ2-4; the D call may be TRBD1 or TRBD2 (6 bases each). The CDR3 is 13 amino acids. Trimming cost V 5 bases and J 9 bases, with 17 bases left between them. Germline values: CDR1 GTSNPN, CDR2 SVGIG (reference sequence).

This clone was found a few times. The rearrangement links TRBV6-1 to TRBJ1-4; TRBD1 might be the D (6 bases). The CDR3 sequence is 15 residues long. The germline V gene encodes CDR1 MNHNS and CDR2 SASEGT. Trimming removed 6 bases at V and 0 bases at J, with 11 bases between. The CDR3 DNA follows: TGTGCCAGCAGGAAAAGGACAGCAACTAATGAAAAACTGTTTTTT. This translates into CASRKRTATNEKLFF.

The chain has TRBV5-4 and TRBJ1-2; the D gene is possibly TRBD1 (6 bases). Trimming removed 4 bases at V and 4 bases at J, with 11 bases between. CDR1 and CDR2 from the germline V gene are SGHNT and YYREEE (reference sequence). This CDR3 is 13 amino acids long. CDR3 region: CASSAGQSYGYTF. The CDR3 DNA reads TGTGCCAGCAGCGCGGGACAATCCTATGGCTACACCTTC.

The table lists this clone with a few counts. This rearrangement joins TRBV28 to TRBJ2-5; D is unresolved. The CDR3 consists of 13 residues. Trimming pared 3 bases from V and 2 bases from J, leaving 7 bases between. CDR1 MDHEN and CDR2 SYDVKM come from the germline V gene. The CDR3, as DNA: TGTGCCAGCAGTTTTGGCCAGCAAGAGACCCAGTACTTC. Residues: CASSFGQQETQYF.

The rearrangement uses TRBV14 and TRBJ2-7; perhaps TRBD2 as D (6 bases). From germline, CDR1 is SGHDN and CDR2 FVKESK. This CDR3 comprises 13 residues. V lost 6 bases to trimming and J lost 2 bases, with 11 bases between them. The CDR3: CASRRTGAYEQYF. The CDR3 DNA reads TGTGCCAGCAGGCGAACGGGAGCCTACGAGCAGTACTTC.

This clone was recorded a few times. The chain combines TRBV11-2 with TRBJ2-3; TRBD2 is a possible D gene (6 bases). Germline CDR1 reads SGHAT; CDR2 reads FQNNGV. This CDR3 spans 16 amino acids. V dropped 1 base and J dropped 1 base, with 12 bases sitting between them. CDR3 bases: TGTGCCAGCAGCTTAGGGGGACTGCCGGGCACAGATACGCAGTATTTT. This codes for CASSLGGLPGTDTQYF.

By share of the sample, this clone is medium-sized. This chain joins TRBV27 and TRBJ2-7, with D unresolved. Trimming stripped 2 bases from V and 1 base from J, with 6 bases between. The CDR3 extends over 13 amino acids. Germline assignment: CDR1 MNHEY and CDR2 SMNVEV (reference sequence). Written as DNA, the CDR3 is TGTGCCAGCAGTTTAGGGAATTCCTACGAGCAGTACTTC. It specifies CASSLGNSYEQYF.

This CDR3 reads CSVAGQGTSTDTQYF. As DNA, the CDR3 is TGCAGCGTCGCCGGACAGGGGACTAGCACAGATACGCAGTATTTT. This chain joins TRBV29-1 and TRBJ2-3, with 9 bases aligning to TRBD1. Germline CDR1 reads SQVTM; CDR2 reads ANQGSEA. The CDR3 is made up of 15 amino acids. After removal of 6 bases from V and 0 bases from J, the junction contained 7 bases not matched to a gene.

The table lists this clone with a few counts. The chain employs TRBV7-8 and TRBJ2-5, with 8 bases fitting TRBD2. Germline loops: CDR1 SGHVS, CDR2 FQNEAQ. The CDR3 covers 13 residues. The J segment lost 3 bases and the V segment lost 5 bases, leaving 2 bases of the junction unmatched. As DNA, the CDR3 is TGTGCCAGCAGCAAGGGACTAGAAGAGACCCAGTACTTC. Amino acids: CASSKGLEETQYF.

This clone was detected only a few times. The CDR3 coding sequence is TGTGCCAGCAGTGAGGGGACTAGCGGGAATGAGCAGTTCTTC. As protein: CASSEGTSGNEQFF. This chain connects TRBV6-4 to TRBJ2-1; 12 bases line up with TRBD2. With 3 bases clipped from V and 7 bases from J, the junction kept 1 base outside the gene matches. The germline V gene has CDR1 MRHNA and CDR2 SNTAGT. CDR3 size: 14 residues.

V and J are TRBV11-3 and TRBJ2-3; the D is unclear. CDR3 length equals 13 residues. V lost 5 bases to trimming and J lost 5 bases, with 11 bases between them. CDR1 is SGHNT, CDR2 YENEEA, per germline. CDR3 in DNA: TGTGCCAGCAGCCCCGACCGTGGAGATACGCAGTATTTT. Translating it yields CASSPDRGDTQYF.

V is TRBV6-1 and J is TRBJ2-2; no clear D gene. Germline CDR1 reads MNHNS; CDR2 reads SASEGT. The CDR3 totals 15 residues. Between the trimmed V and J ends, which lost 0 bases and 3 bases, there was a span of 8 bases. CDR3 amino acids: CASSEAAGYTGELFF. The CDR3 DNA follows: TGTGCCAGCAGTGAAGCCGCCGGATACACCGGGGAGCTGTTTTTT.

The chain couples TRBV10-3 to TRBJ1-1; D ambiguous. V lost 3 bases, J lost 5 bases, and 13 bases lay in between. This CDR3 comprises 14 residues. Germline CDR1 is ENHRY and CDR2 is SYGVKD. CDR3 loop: CAISDPTLRTEAFF. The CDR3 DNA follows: TGTGCCATCAGTGATCCAACTTTAAGGACTGAAGCTTTCTTT.

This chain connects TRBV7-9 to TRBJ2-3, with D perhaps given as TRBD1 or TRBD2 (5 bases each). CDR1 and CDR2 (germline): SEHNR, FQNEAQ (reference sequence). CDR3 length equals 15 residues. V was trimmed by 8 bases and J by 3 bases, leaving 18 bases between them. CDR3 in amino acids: CASANGGSLTDTQYF. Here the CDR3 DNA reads TGTGCCAGCGCGAATGGGGGTTCGTTAACAGATACGCAGTATTTT.